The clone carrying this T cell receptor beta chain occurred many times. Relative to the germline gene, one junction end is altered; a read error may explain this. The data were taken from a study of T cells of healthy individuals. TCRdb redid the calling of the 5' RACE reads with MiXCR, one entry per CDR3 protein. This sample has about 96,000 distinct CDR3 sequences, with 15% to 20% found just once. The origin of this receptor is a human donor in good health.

CDR3 loop: CASSLDTGELFF. CDR3 in DNA: TGTGCCAGCAGCTTAGATACCGGGGAGCTGTTTTTT. This chain connects TRBV12-3 or TRBV12-4 to TRBJ2-2; no clear D gene. This CDR3 has 12 residues.